Below, 29 T cell receptor beta chains from the same sample are listed, as sequenced in a study of shared clonotypes between healthy human individuals. Data came from immunoSEQ multiplex PCR; TCRdb stores just in-frame clones and leaves some out. The table lists more than 400,000 clones, about 96% of them singletons, with around 0.067% in the top ten. Material: naive CD4+ T cells sorted from blood. The subset here: CD45RA+ positively selected. These receptor sequences come from a woman aged 25 to 39 in good health.

The sample holds one count of this clone. This chain connects TRBV6-5 to TRBJ1-1; D uncertain. The germline V gene has CDR1 MNHEY and CDR2 SVGAGI. V was pared by 6 bases and J by 0 bases, with 14 bases between. The CDR3 has 15 amino acids. CDR3 DNA sequence: TGTGCCAGCAGCCGCGAGCAGTTCTTGAACACTGAAGCTTTCTTT. Its translation: CASSREQFLNTEAFF.

V is TRBV5-1 and J is TRBJ2-3, with 11 bases lining up with TRBD1. CDR1 SGHRS and CDR2 YFSETQ come from the germline V gene. The CDR3 extends over 18 amino acids. Trimming at V came to 5 bases and at J to 3 bases, leaving 14 bases not matched to a gene. The DNA of the CDR3 is TGCGCCAGCAGGGCTGGACAGGGGGCGCTACAAGGGACAGATACGCAGTATTTT. It translates to CASRAGQGALQGTDTQYF.

With respect to this clone: Other DNA sequences in the same sample also yield this CDR3. The chain is built from TRBV18 and TRBJ2-5; D is unresolved. Deletions cut 3 bases from V and 1 base from J, with 6 bases between. The germline CDR1 and CDR2 sequences are KGHSH and LQKENI. The CDR3 runs to 13 residues. CDR3 coding DNA: TGTGCCAGCTCACCTCGGGTCCAAGAGACCCAGTACTTC. Translating gives CASSPRVQETQYF.

CDR3 sequence (DNA): TGTGCCTGGAGTCCCGGGCCTCTTCAGCCCCAGCATTTT. Encoded protein: CAWSPGPLQPQHF. V gene TRBV30 combines with J gene TRBJ1-5; no clear D. This CDR3 is built from 13 residues. Trimming pared 2 bases from V and 6 bases from J, leaving 11 bases between. Germline V gene lookup returns CDR1 GTSNPN and CDR2 SVGIG (reference sequence). The full variable domain, in which reference TRBV30 and TRBJ1-5 provide the parts outside the CDR3, is SQTIHQWPATLVQPVGSPLSLECTVEGTSNPNLYWYRQAAGRGLQLLFYSVGIGQISSEVPQNLSASRPQDRQFILSSKKLLLSDSGFYLCAWSPGPLQPQHFGDGTRLSIL.

The chain recombines TRBV20-1 with TRBJ1-2; the D is unclear. Germline V gene sequence: CDR1 DFQATT, CDR2 SNEGSKA (reference sequence). With 6 bases removed from V and 8 bases from J, the gap between germline ends came to 13 bases. This CDR3 region has 11 residues. The CDR3 sequence is CSANREGGYTF. The CDR3, as DNA: TGCAGTGCCAACCGGGAGGGAGGCTACACCTTC.

The chain joins TRBV27 to TRBJ1-3; 8 bases map to TRBD1. There are 14 residues in the CDR3. The ends lost 7 bases at V and 4 bases at J; junction bases unmatched: 6. Germline loops: CDR1 MNHEY, CDR2 SMNVEV (reference sequence). Here the CDR3 DNA reads TGTGCCAGCAAAGAGCCAGGGGGCGGAAACACCATATATTTT. Its translation is CASKEPGGGNTIYF.

This chain connects TRBV28 to TRBJ2-1; TRBD1 matches 8 bases. CDR1 is MDHEN and CDR2 is SYDVKM in the germline V gene. The ends lost 5 bases at V and 4 bases at J; junction bases unmatched: 7. CDR3 length equals 15 residues. The CDR3 loop reads CASSPRTGRYNEQFF. DNA for the CDR3: TGTGCCAGCAGTCCGAGGACAGGGCGGTACAATGAGCAGTTCTTC.

The chain recombines TRBV10-3 with TRBJ2-1, with TRBD2 matching 7 bases. This CDR3 is built from 15 residues. CDR1 is ENHRY, CDR2 SYGVKD, per germline. V lost 4 bases to trimming and J lost 5 bases; unmatched junction nucleotides: 8. In nucleotides, the CDR3 is TGTGCCATCAGTGGAGGAGAACTAGCGAACAATGAGCAGTTCTTC. This encodes CAISGGELANNEQFF.

The chain uses TRBV6-5 and TRBJ1-2; the match to TRBD1 covers 10 bases. Germline CDR1 MNHEY, CDR2 SVGAGI. The CDR3 is 12 amino acids. With V trimmed by 6 bases and J by 8 bases, 3 bases remained unmatched. As DNA, the CDR3 is TGTGCCAGCAGAGTGACAGGGGGCGGCTACACCTTC. Translating gives CASRVTGGGYTF.

The rearrangement links TRBV27 to TRBJ2-2; D gene ambiguous. CDR3 length equals 14 residues. Germline CDR1 MNHEY, CDR2 SMNVEV (reference sequence). V dropped 6 bases and J dropped 7 bases, with 15 bases sitting between them. The DNA of the CDR3 is TGTGCCAGCAGCACCGGGTCGCTGGGCGGGGAGCTGTTTTTT. Translating it yields CASSTGSLGGELFF.

The chain is built from TRBV27 and TRBJ2-1; 9 bases match TRBD1. With 6 bases clipped from V and 2 bases from J, the junction kept 5 bases outside the gene matches. From germline, CDR1 is MNHEY and CDR2 SMNVEV (reference sequence). The CDR3 covers 15 residues. The CDR3 protein is CASRTRDRAYNEQFF. CDR3 coding DNA: TGTGCCAGCAGGACCCGGGACAGGGCCTACAATGAGCAGTTCTTC.

This clone was detected once. V and J are TRBV10-3 and TRBJ1-2; no reliable D call. The CDR3 sequence is 13 residues long. Per germline, CDR1 ENHRY and CDR2 SYGVKD. The ends were cut back, 0 bases at V and 2 bases at J, with 4 bases in the middle. The CDR3 nucleotides read TGTGCCATCAGTGAGTCGCAGAACTATGGCTACACCTTC. Translating gives CAISESQNYGYTF.

This chain links TRBV27 with TRBJ2-2; no firm D call. CDR1 and CDR2 from the germline V gene are MNHEY and SMNVEV (reference sequence). The CDR3 is 12 amino acids. V gave up 8 bases and J gave up 2 bases, with 6 bases separating them. For the CDR3, the DNA is TGTGCCAGCGGCCGAAACACCGGGGAGCTGTTTTTT. Translated, it gives CASGRNTGELFF.

The chain uses TRBV7-2 and TRBJ1-5; tentatively, D is TRBD1 (5 bases). The CDR3 contains 16 residues. Germline V gene lookup returns CDR1 SGHTA and CDR2 FQGNSA. Trimming shortened V by 5 bases and J by 0 bases, and 14 bases separated the two germline ends. The CDR3 loop reads CASSLGPLYSNQPQHF. DNA of the CDR3: TGTGCCAGCAGCCTGGGACCGTTGTATAGCAATCAGCCCCAGCATTTT.

A single count supports this clone. The rearrangement uses TRBV28 and TRBJ2-7; D is ambiguous. The CDR3 covers 13 residues. V lost 2 bases and J 2 bases, leaving 7 bases between the germline ends. The germline V gene encodes CDR1 MDHEN and CDR2 SYDVKM. This CDR3 reads CASSLAAPYEQYF. CDR3 sequence (DNA): TGTGCCAGCAGTTTAGCGGCTCCCTACGAGCAGTACTTC.

V and J are TRBV19 and TRBJ1-5, with D tentatively TRBD1 (6 bases). Germline loops: CDR1 LNHDA, CDR2 SQIVND (reference sequence). V was shortened by 5 bases and J by 4 bases, with 18 bases between the two germline ends. The CDR3 runs to 16 residues. The CDR3 sequence: CASSSTVRGGNQPQHF. The CDR3 DNA is TGTGCCAGTAGTTCTACTGTCAGGGGTGGTAATCAGCCCCAGCATTTT.

V is TRBV6-5 and J is TRBJ1-1; D is undetermined. The CDR3 spans 14 residues. Trimming removed 3 bases at V and 5 bases at J, with 13 bases between. CDR1 and CDR2 (germline): MNHEY, SVGAGI. The CDR3 protein is CASSYVSRRTEAFF. In DNA, the CDR3 is TGTGCCAGCAGTTATGTCAGTCGGAGGACTGAAGCTTTCTTT.

J is TRBJ2-7 and V is TRBV6-1; 7 bases are a match to TRBD2. The junction had 7 bases not matched to a gene; V was cut back by 4 bases and J by 4 bases. Germline CDR1 MNHNS, CDR2 SASEGT. CDR3 length: 14 residues. This chain's CDR3 is CASSVQRERYEQYF. In nucleotides, the CDR3 is TGTGCCAGCAGTGTCCAGCGGGAAAGGTACGAGCAGTACTTC.

The chain carries TRBV14 and TRBJ1-4; D might be TRBD1 (5 bases). CDR3 length: 15 residues. Germline values: CDR1 SGHDN, CDR2 FVKESK. The V end was cut by 1 base, the J end by 5 bases, with 11 bases between. The DNA for the CDR3 is TGTGCCAGCAGCCAAGGCCAGGGACGCAATGAAAAACTGTTTTTT. Translation: CASSQGQGRNEKLFF. The entire variable domain, with the rest obtained from reference TRBV14 and TRBJ1-4, is as follows: EAGVTQFPSHSVIEKGQTVTLRCDPISGHDNLYWYRRVMGKEIKFLLHFVKESKQDESGMPNNRFLAERTGGTYSTLKVQPAELEDSGVYFCASSQGQGRNEKLFFGSGTQLSVL.

CDR3 in amino acids: CASSQDPGGQPQHF. Written as DNA, the CDR3 is TGCGCCAGCAGCCAAGATCCGGGAGGACAGCCCCAGCATTTT. The rearrangement joins TRBV4-1 to TRBJ1-5; the D is unclear. Between the trimmed V and J ends, which lost 0 bases and 7 bases, there was a span of 10 bases. The CDR3 spans 14 residues. CDR1 is MGHRA and CDR2 is YSYEKL in the germline V gene.

The rearrangement links TRBV6-5 to TRBJ1-5; D perhaps matches TRBD1 (5 bases). Per germline, CDR1 MNHEY and CDR2 SVGAGI. This CDR3 contains 15 residues. V was cut by 3 bases and J by 1 base, with 10 bases left in between. CDR3 region: CASSYLSGSNQPQHF. For the CDR3, the DNA is TGTGCCAGCAGTTATTTATCAGGGAGCAATCAGCCCCAGCATTTT.

The rearrangement links TRBV6-1 to TRBJ1-5; perhaps TRBD1 as D (5 bases). Trimming took 6 bases from V and 9 from J, leaving 18 bases between them. The CDR3 runs 14 residues. Per the germline V gene, CDR1 is MNHNS and CDR2 is SASEGT. In DNA, the CDR3 is TGTGCCAGCAGAACAAACAGAGCTCAGGGGCCCCAGCATTTT. As protein: CASRTNRAQGPQHF.

The V and J genes are TRBV5-4 and TRBJ2-3; 7 bases fit TRBD1. Germline CDR1 reads SGHNT; CDR2 reads YYREEE (reference sequence). There are 15 residues in the CDR3. V lost 2 bases and J lost 2; bases outside the gene matches: 5. The CDR3 DNA follows: TGTGCCAGCAGCTTCCCGGGACAGCACACAGATACGCAGTATTTT. This encodes CASSFPGQHTDTQYF.

The chain joins TRBV6-1 to TRBJ1-5; TRBD1 matches 7 bases. This CDR3 has 16 residues. Germline V gene lookup returns CDR1 MNHNS and CDR2 SASEGT. With V trimmed by 1 base and J by 1 base, 4 bases remained unmatched. In DNA form, the CDR3 reads TGTGCCAGCAGTGAAGTAAGGGGGCAAAGCAATCAGCCCCAGCATTTT. This codes for CASSEVRGQSNQPQHF.

The count of this clone is one. This rearrangement joins TRBV19 to TRBJ1-5; the D is unclear. CDR1 and CDR2 (germline): LNHDA, SQIVND (reference sequence). V lost 7 bases and J 3 bases, leaving 13 bases between the germline ends. The CDR3 contains 14 residues. In nucleotides, the CDR3 is TGTGCCAGTATGGTGGCCCCTTTCAATCAGCCCCAGCATTTT. Its protein product is CASMVAPFNQPQHF.

J is TRBJ1-3 and V is TRBV7-9; no clear D. The ends were cut back, 1 base at V and 0 bases at J, with 13 bases in the middle. CDR1 is SEHNR, CDR2 FQNEAQ, per germline (reference sequence). CDR3 length: 17 residues. CDR3 in DNA: TGTGCCAGCAGCTTAGGAGCCGGGGTAAACTCTGGAAACACCATATATTTT. This translates into CASSLGAGVNSGNTIYF.

This chain joins TRBV28 and TRBJ1-5, with unresolved D. This CDR3 contains 13 residues. V lost 6 bases and J lost 5, with 11 bases in between. Germline V lookup: CDR1 MDHEN, CDR2 SYDVKM. In DNA form, the CDR3 reads TGTGCCAGCAGCCCTACCCCGTATCAGCCCCAGCATTTT. This codes for CASSPTPYQPQHF.

The CDR3, as DNA: TGTGCCTGGAGTACGGGCTATGGCTACACCTTC. Translation gives CAWSTGYGYTF. The chain uses TRBV30 and TRBJ1-2; the D is unclear. V lost 2 bases and J lost 4, with 5 bases in between. The CDR3 consists of 11 residues. In germline, CDR1 is GTSNPN, CDR2 SVGIG (reference sequence).

V and J are TRBV19 and TRBJ1-2; D may be TRBD1 (5 bases). This CDR3 contains 15 residues. The V and J ends lost 4 bases and 4 bases respectively, with 16 bases between them. CDR1 is LNHDA, CDR2 SQIVND, per germline (reference sequence). CDR3 amino acids: CASSTQGTGSYGYTF. The CDR3 DNA reads TGTGCCAGTAGTACGCAGGGTACGGGGTCCTATGGCTACACCTTC.